These T cell receptor beta chains were read from a single sample in a study of blood T cell repertoires in COVID-19. The table came from immunoSEQ multiplex PCR; TCRdb's copy has only in-frame clones and leaves some out. Of approximately 120,000 clones in the sample, around 83% were seen once. The sequenced sample consisted of peripheral blood. The receptors were sampled from a woman older than 75 with COVID-19, enrolled during active disease. CDR3s include the opening cysteine and the closing phenylalanine or tryptophan. A D gene is named only where the DNA matches it firmly. Rows give clone size only sometimes, using once, few, many, or a class for an expanded clone.

TRBV9	TRBJ2-1	NA	TRBD2	CASSVAASGQYNEQFF	TGTGCCAGCAGCGTAGCGGCTAGCGGGCAATACAATGAGCAGTTCTTC
TRBV12-3/TRBV12-4	TRBJ1-1	NA	NA	CASMLIGQIEAFF	TGTGCCAGCATGCTAATAGGACAGATTGAAGCTTTCTTT
TRBV5-1	TRBJ2-1	NA	TRBD2	CASSAGGPGNEQFF	TGCGCCAGCAGCGCGGGAGGGCCCGGCAATGAGCAGTTCTTC
TRBV29-1	TRBJ2-2	NA	TRBD1	CSVSGQGNTGELFF	TGCAGCGTTTCGGGACAGGGGAACACCGGGGAGCTGTTTTTT
TRBV28	TRBJ2-7	NA	TRBD2	CASSSPAGAVYEQYF	TGTGCCAGCAGTTCCCCCGCGGGAGCTGTTTACGAGCAGTACTTC
TRBV19	TRBJ1-2	NA	TRBD1	CASRRQGPNYGYTF	TGTGCCAGTAGGAGACAGGGGCCCAACTATGGCTACACCTTC
TRBV27	TRBJ2-1	once	TRBD2	CASSLTSGSLLNEQFF	TGTGCCAGCAGTTTAACTAGCGGGAGTCTCCTCAATGAGCAGTTCTTC
TRBV2	TRBJ2-3	NA	TRBD1	CASSGGQGELHPQYF	TGTGCCAGCAGTGGCGGACAGGGAGAACTCCATCCGCAGTATTTT
TRBV28	TRBJ1-5	NA	NA	CASSRLQGSGNQPQHF	TGTGCCAGCAGTCGACTACAGGGAAGCGGTAATCAGCCCCAGCATTTT
TRBV5-1	TRBJ1-4	NA	TRBD1	CASSSGQAGNEKLFF	TGCGCCAGCAGCTCTGGACAGGCGGGTAATGAAAAACTGTTTTTT
TRBV4-2	TRBJ2-7	NA	NA	CASSQVGAGSYEQYF	TGTGCCAGCAGCCAAGTGGGAGCAGGCTCCTACGAGCAGTACTTC
TRBV15	TRBJ1-1	few	TRBD1	CATSRIQGSEAFF	TGTGCCACCAGCAGGATACAGGGGTCTGAAGCTTTCTTT
TRBV5-1	TRBJ2-7	NA	TRBD1	CASTPLGTGNTYEQYF	TGCGCCAGCACACCCCTCGGGACAGGCAACACCTACGAGCAGTACTTC
TRBV5-1	TRBJ1-5	NA	NA	CASSLGGENSNQPQHF	TGCGCCAGCAGCCTAGGAGGAGAAAATAGCAATCAGCCCCAGCATTTT
TRBV28	TRBJ1-1	NA	NA	CASSSGQNTEAFF	TGTGCCAGCAGCTCCGGACAGAACACTGAAGCTTTCTTT
TRBV29-1	TRBJ2-6	NA	NA	CSVAYSGANVLTF	TGCAGCGTTGCCTACTCTGGGGCCAACGTCCTGACTTTC
TRBV21-1	TRBJ2-2	NA	NA	CASSKGGVSNTGELFF	TGTGCCAGCAGCAAAGGGGGGGTATCGAACACCGGGGAGCTGTTTTTT
TRBV28	TRBJ1-1	NA	NA	CASSLLWGGDTEAFF	TGTGCCAGCAGTTTACTGTGGGGGGGGGACACTGAAGCTTTCTTT
TRBV28	TRBJ1-4	NA	TRBD1	CASSLGTGLGEKLFF	TGTGCCAGCAGTTTAGGGACAGGGTTAGGAGAAAAACTGTTTTTT
TRBV5-4	TRBJ2-2	NA	TRBD2	CASSGTSGTGELFF	TGTGCCAGTTCCGGGACTAGCGGCACCGGGGAGCTGTTTTTT
TRBV2	TRBJ2-7	NA	NA	CASSVAQGQYEQYF	TGTGCCAGCAGTGTAGCCCAGGGCCAATACGAGCAGTACTTC
TRBV10-3	TRBJ1-5	NA	TRBD1	CAISENGQVTQHF	TGTGCCATCAGTGAGAACGGACAGGTGACCCAGCATTTT
TRBV19	TRBJ2-6	NA	TRBD2	CASSKGLAGAPISSGANVLTF	TGTGCCAGTAGTAAGGGGCTAGCGGGAGCCCCGATAAGCTCTGGGGCCAACGTCCTGACTTTC
TRBV5-4	TRBJ2-5	once	NA	CASSYRERETQYF	TGTGCCAGCAGCTACAGGGAGCGAGAGACCCAGTACTTC
TRBV11-3	TRBJ2-2	NA	NA	CASSLPGTGELFF	TGTGCCAGCAGCCTCCCAGGTACCGGGGAGCTGTTTTTT
TRBV2	TRBJ2-1	NA	TRBD2	CASSERRGLAGNEQFF	TGTGCCAGCAGTGAAAGGAGGGGACTAGCGGGGAATGAGCAGTTCTTC
TRBV28	TRBJ2-3	NA	NA	CASSSGDTDTQYF	TGTGCCAGCAGTTCGGGGGACACAGATACGCAGTATTTT
TRBV19	TRBJ1-3	NA	NA	CASTPGGAGNTIYF	TGTGCCAGTACCCCCGGAGGGGCCGGAAACACCATATATTTT
TRBV7-2	TRBJ2-7	NA	TRBD1	CASSSGTGITEQYF	TGTGCCAGCAGCTCAGGGACAGGGATCACCGAGCAGTACTTC
TRBV27	TRBJ2-7	NA	TRBD2	CASSLAGEFGYEQYF	TGTGCCAGCAGTCTAGCGGGAGAATTCGGCTACGAGCAGTACTTC
TRBV5-4	TRBJ2-3	NA	NA	CASSPSMRDGGTDTQYF	TGTGCCAGCAGCCCATCTATGAGGGATGGGGGCACAGATACGCAGTATTTT
TRBV7-9	TRBJ2-3	NA	TRBD1	CASSLNRGNLDTQYF	TGTGCCAGCAGCTTAAACAGGGGAAATCTGGATACGCAGTATTTT
TRBV25-1	TRBJ1-1	NA	NA	CASQTGGTEAFF	TGTGCCAGCCAGACAGGCGGCACTGAAGCTTTCTTT
TRBV4-3	TRBJ2-1	NA	NA	CASSPTGGAYNEQFF	TGCGCCAGCAGCCCTACCGGGGGAGCCTACAATGAGCAGTTCTTC
TRBV18	TRBJ2-1	NA	TRBD1	CASSAGTASSYNEQFF	TGTGCCAGCTCTGCAGGGACAGCTAGCTCCTACAATGAGCAGTTCTTC
TRBV11-2	TRBJ2-7	NA	NA	CASSPHGEQYF	TGTGCCAGCAGCCCACACGGGGAGCAGTACTTC
TRBV24-1	TRBJ2-1	NA	NA	CATSFDRGGNEQFF	TGTGCCACCAGTTTCGACAGGGGAGGGAATGAGCAGTTCTTC
TRBV7-2	TRBJ2-7	once	TRBD2	CASSLALQREHYEQYF	TGTGCCAGCAGCTTAGCGCTGCAGCGGGAGCACTACGAGCAGTACTTC
TRBV28	TRBJ2-5	NA	NA	CASSFDSVQETQYF	TGTGCCAGCAGTTTTGACAGCGTACAAGAGACCCAGTACTTC
TRBV5-1	TRBJ1-3	NA	TRBD1	CASSLFGTGGSGNTIYF	TGCGCCAGCAGCTTGTTCGGGACAGGGGGCTCTGGAAACACCATATATTTT
TRBV7-9	TRBJ2-1	few	NA	CASSLDSPYNEQFF	TGTGCCAGCAGCTTAGACAGTCCCTACAATGAGCAGTTCTTC
TRBV18	TRBJ1-5	NA	NA	CASSPLSVSGDQPQHF	TGTGCCAGCTCACCACTCTCTGTTTCGGGGGATCAGCCCCAGCATTTT